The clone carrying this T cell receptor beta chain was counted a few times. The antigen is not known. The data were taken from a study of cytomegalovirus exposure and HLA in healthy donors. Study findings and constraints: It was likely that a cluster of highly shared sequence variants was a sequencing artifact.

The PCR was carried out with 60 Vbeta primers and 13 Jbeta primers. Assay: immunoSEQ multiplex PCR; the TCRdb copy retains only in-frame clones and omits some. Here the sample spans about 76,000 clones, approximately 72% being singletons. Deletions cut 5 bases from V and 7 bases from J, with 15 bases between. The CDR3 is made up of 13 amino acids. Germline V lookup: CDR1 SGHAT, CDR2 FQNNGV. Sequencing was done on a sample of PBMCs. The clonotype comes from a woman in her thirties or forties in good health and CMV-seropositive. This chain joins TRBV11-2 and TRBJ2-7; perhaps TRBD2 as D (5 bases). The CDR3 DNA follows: TGTGCCAGCAGCCTGGGGAGTTGGCTGGAGCAGTACTTC. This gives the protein CASSLGSWLEQYF.